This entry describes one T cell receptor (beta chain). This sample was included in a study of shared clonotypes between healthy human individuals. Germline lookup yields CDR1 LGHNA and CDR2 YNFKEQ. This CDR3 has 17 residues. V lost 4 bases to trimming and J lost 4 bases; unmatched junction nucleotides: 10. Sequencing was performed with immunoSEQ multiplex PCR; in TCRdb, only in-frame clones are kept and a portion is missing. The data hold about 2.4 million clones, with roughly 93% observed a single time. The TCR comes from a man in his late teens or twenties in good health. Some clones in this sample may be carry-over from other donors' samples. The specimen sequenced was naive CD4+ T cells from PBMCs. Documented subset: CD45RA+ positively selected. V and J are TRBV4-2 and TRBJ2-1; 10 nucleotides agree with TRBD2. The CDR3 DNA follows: TGTGCCAGCAGCCCATCCCAGCGGGAGGGAGGGTACAATGAGCAGTTCTTC. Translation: CASSPSQREGGYNEQFF.